The rows below give T cell receptor beta chains drawn from one sample of a study of blood T cell repertoires in COVID-19. Data came from immunoSEQ multiplex PCR; TCRdb stores just in-frame clones and leaves some out. The repertoire consists of about 210,000 clones, with 82% occurring once and the leading ten covering 5.2%. Sequencing was carried out using peripheral blood. These receptors originate from a woman aged 70-85 years with COVID-19, enrolled during active disease. The conserved cysteine and the conserved F or W are not part of the CDR3 here.

>TRBV7-3|TRBJ2-2
ASSLNAGVTGELF
>TRBV27|TRBJ1-2
ASSYLQGSYGYT
>TRBV7-2|TRBJ2-7
ASSRLAGGYYEQY
>TRBV3-1/TRBV3-2|TRBJ2-2
ASSQDSGYGELF
>TRBV27|TRBJ2-7
ASSTNRASYEQY
>TRBV20-1|TRBJ2-1
SASPRRERLGEQF
>TRBV6-5|TRBJ2-7
ASKGTSGAYEQY
>TRBV6-2/TRBV6-3|TRBJ2-7
ASSYSRDFSEQY
>TRBV19|TRBJ1-4
ASSNVAEKLF
>TRBV7-2|TRBJ1-3
ASSPLQGFGNTIY
>TRBV9|TRBJ2-7
ASSVDAGGLEQY
>TRBV5-1|TRBJ2-1
ASSSRGDSYNEQF
>TRBV5-1|TRBJ2-2
ASSSGLAGGTGELF
>TRBV4-1|TRBJ2-7
ASSQDYGTSGLTYEQY
>TRBV5-6|TRBJ2-5
ASSLAGTSGTLKY
>TRBV7-2|TRBJ2-3
ASSLGTPPATDTQY
>TRBV28|TRBJ2-7
ASSSGVQAEQY
>TRBV3-1/TRBV3-2|TRBJ2-5
ASSPQGREREETQY
>TRBV2|TRBJ2-3
ASSETADTQY
>TRBV5-6|TRBJ1-5
ASSLARGSNQPQH
>TRBV10-1|TRBJ2-1
ASSEGLAGAGAYNEQF
>TRBV10-1|TRBJ2-1
ASGGRRERKYEQF
>TRBV6-5|TRBJ1-2
ASSFQGAGGYT
>TRBV28|TRBJ2-1
ASAPAGGVNEQF
>TRBV28|TRBJ2-1
ASRPGTATYNEQF
>TRBV6-5|TRBJ2-1
ASSPRGAGRDEQF
>TRBV7-9|TRBJ2-7
ASSISGSYEQY
>TRBV28|TRBJ2-2
ASSPDSYHGELF
>TRBV18|TRBJ2-7
ASSLPLTSARSEQY
>TRBV5-4|TRBJ1-2
ASSLVSRAPLT
>TRBV3-1/TRBV3-2|TRBJ2-7
ASSLPGQDFLEQY
>TRBV5-1|TRBJ1-4
ASSLRGTPATNEKLF
>TRBV7-3|TRBJ2-1
ASSWTSGSGSYNEQF
>TRBV4-1|TRBJ1-3
ASRRVQLGQYSGNTIY
>TRBV27|TRBJ1-2
ASSLSGGGGNYGYT
>TRBV4-3|TRBJ1-2
ASSQVPTGHGYT
>TRBV5-1|TRBJ1-1
ASSYGDSMNTEAF
>TRBV2|TRBJ1-5
ASSRYLDRGRILEPQH
>TRBV5-6|TRBJ2-2
ASSLGGSVHTGELF
>TRBV7-2|TRBJ2-7
ASSLDPAGSSYEQY
>TRBV6-6|TRBJ2-1
ASSSSGGRYNEQF
>TRBV9|TRBJ1-1
ASSVGNLNTEAF